This TCR beta chain was identified in a study of response to subunit inactivated influenza vaccine. General study results and limits: New T cells are recruited in small numbers by each seasonal influenza vaccination, according to the authors' suggestion.

TCRdb re-analysed the RT-PCR reads in MiXCR, keeping a single row per CDR3 protein. This table holds 200,000 to 300,000 distinct CDR3 sequences, more than 10% found once. Concerning this clonotype: Its antigen is undetermined.

This CDR3 is 15 amino acids long. V shed 3 bases, J shed 2 bases, and the junction held 6 bases outside the gene matches. Germline V gene sequence: CDR1 DFQATT, CDR2 SNEGSKA (reference sequence). The sample was non-naive T cells sorted from PBMCs, taken about 14 days before vaccination. The receptor's source is a man aged 45-65 years who received an inactivated influenza vaccine. V is TRBV20-1 and J is TRBJ2-3, with TRBD1 matching 9 bases. DNA for the CDR3: TGCAGTGCTAGGATGCGGACAGGGGTCACAGATACGCAGTATTTT. Its protein is CSARMRTGVTDTQYF.